The 12 T cell receptor beta chains below all came from one sample that was sequenced in a study of blood T cell repertoires in COVID-19. The repertoire was sequenced with immunoSEQ multiplex PCR; TCRdb's copy has only in-frame clones and lacks some. The repertoire holds 250,000 to 350,000 clones, with 88% as singletons. The sequenced sample consisted of peripheral blood. These receptors came from a woman aged 30 to 39 with COVID-19, enrolled during active disease.

The chain links TRBV11-3 to TRBJ1-1; D uncertain. Trimming removed 2 bases at V and 3 bases at J, with 10 bases between. Germline V gene data show CDR1 as SGHNT and CDR2 as YENEEA. The CDR3 sequence is 14 residues long. The CDR3 reads CASSLKREYTEAFF. The CDR3 DNA sequence: TGTGCCAGCAGCTTAAAGAGGGAATACACTGAAGCTTTCTTT.

This clone has just one count. The rearrangement joins TRBV7-8 to TRBJ1-2; D possibly corresponds to TRBD1 (6 bases). The CDR3 runs to 15 residues. Germline values: CDR1 SGHVS, CDR2 FQNEAQ. V gave up 1 base and J gave up 5 bases, with 14 bases separating them. The CDR3 sequence is CASSLETATGYGYTF. The CDR3 DNA reads as TGTGCCAGCAGCTTAGAGACAGCCACAGGGTATGGCTACACCTTC.

This chain joins TRBV5-1 and TRBJ2-1, with TRBD2 identical over 13 bases. V was pared by 1 base and J by 2 bases, with 6 bases of the junction left unmatched. In germline, CDR1 is SGHRS, CDR2 YFSETQ. The CDR3 loop spans 18 amino acids. This CDR3 is CASSLNGLAGVTYNEQFF. The CDR3 DNA is TGCGCCAGCAGCTTGAATGGACTAGCGGGAGTTACCTACAATGAGCAGTTCTTC.

This chain connects TRBV19 to TRBJ2-1, with 7 bases aligning to TRBD1. Losses at the gene ends were 6 bases for V and 4 bases for J; bases not matched to a gene: 6. Germline-derived CDR1 and CDR2 are LNHDA and SQIVND (reference sequence). The CDR3 contains 14 residues. This CDR3 is CASSHRDRYNEQFF. CDR3 bases: TGTGCCAGTAGCCACCGGGACAGATACAATGAGCAGTTCTTC.

The chain uses TRBV11-2 and TRBJ1-2; 8 positions match TRBD1. Per germline, CDR1 SGHAT and CDR2 FQNNGV. The CDR3 extends over 15 amino acids. V lost 2 bases, J lost 0 bases, and 2 bases stayed unmatched. The CDR3 DNA is TGTGCCAGCAGCTTACAGGGGGCTGCTAACTATGGCTACACCTTC. Translated: CASSLQGAANYGYTF.

The J gene is TRBJ1-1, the V gene TRBV12-3 or TRBV12-4, with D hard to call. The CDR3 totals 11 residues. Between the trimmed V and J ends, which lost 10 bases and 3 bases, there was a span of 9 bases. The CDR3 is CATKRDTEAFF. CDR3 coding DNA: TGTGCCACCAAGCGGGACACTGAAGCTTTCTTT.

V and J are TRBV30 and TRBJ1-6; 8 bases line up with TRBD1. This CDR3 contains 15 residues. Germline V lookup: CDR1 GTSNPN, CDR2 SVGIG (reference sequence). After removal of 2 bases from V and 10 bases from J, the junction contained 10 bases not matched to a gene. The DNA of the CDR3 is TGTGCCTGGAGTCCTCGGACAGGGCCTTTATCACCCCTCCACTTT. Its translation: CAWSPRTGPLSPLHF.

The chain employs TRBV5-4 and TRBJ1-1; 8 nucleotides align to TRBD1. Germline lookup yields CDR1 SGHNT and CDR2 YYREEE (reference sequence). The CDR3 length is 14 residues. V lost 7 bases and J lost 4; bases outside the gene matches: 9. In DNA, the CDR3 is TGTGCCAGCGACCTCGACAGGGGTTCCACTGAAGCTTTCTTT. Amino acid sequence: CASDLDRGSTEAFF.

A note on this clone: Different DNA sequences within this sample yield the same CDR3. V usage is TRBV5-1 and J usage is TRBJ2-1; 11 bases align to TRBD2. The CDR3 contains 14 residues. The trim removed 0 bases at V and 7 bases at J, leaving 0 bases unmatched. The germline V gene encodes CDR1 SGHRS and CDR2 YFSETQ. This CDR3 reads CASSLGLAGNEQFF. CDR3 nucleotide sequence: TGCGCCAGCAGCTTGGGACTAGCGGGAAATGAGCAGTTCTTC.

The gene calls are TRBV5-5 and TRBJ2-7; maybe TRBD1 (5 bases). Between the trimmed V and J ends, which lost 4 bases and 2 bases, there was a span of 13 bases. From germline, CDR1 is SGHKS and CDR2 YYEKEE (reference sequence). The CDR3 totals 14 residues. CDR3 nucleotides: TGTGCCAGCAGCAGAACAGGTCCTCCCTACGAGCAGTACTTC. Translating gives CASSRTGPPYEQYF.

The chain combines TRBV24-1 with TRBJ1-2; unclear D gene. CDR1 KGHDR and CDR2 SFDVKD come from the germline V gene. This CDR3 has 14 amino acids. With 3 bases removed from V and 3 bases from J, the gap between germline ends came to 10 bases. The CDR3 region has the DNA TGTGCCACCAGTGATCCGGGTCTGTACTATGGCTACACCTTC. It encodes CATSDPGLYYGYTF.

This chain connects TRBV2 to TRBJ1-2, with TRBD1 identical over 8 bases. Germline-derived CDR1 and CDR2 are SNHLY and FYNNEI. Trimming removed 4 bases from V and 6 bases from J; junction bases left unmatched: 7. The CDR3 length is 14 residues. The DNA for the CDR3 is TGTGCCAGCAGTGTGCAGGGGGCAAGTGATGGCTACACCTTC. Translation gives CASSVQGASDGYTF.